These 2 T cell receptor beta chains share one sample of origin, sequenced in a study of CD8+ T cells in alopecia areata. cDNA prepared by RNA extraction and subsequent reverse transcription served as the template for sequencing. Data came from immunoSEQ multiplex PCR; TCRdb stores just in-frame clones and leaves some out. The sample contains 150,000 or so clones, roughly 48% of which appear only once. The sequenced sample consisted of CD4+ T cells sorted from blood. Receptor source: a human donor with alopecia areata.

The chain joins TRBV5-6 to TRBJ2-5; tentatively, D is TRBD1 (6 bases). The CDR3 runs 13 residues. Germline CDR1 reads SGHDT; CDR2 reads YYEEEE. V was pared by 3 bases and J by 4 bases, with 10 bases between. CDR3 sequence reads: CASSWGRGETQYF. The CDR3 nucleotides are TGTGCCAGCAGCTGGGGCAGGGGAGAGACCCAGTACTTC.

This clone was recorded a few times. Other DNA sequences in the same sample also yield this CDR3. CDR3: CSVVLNTEAFF. The CDR3 DNA reads TGCAGCGTTGTATTGAACACTGAAGCTTTCTTT. The chain uses TRBV29-1 and TRBJ1-1; no reliable D call. Germline CDR1 SQVTM, CDR2 ANQGSEA. V shed 4 bases and J shed 0 bases, with 3 bases lying between them. The CDR3 loop spans 11 amino acids.